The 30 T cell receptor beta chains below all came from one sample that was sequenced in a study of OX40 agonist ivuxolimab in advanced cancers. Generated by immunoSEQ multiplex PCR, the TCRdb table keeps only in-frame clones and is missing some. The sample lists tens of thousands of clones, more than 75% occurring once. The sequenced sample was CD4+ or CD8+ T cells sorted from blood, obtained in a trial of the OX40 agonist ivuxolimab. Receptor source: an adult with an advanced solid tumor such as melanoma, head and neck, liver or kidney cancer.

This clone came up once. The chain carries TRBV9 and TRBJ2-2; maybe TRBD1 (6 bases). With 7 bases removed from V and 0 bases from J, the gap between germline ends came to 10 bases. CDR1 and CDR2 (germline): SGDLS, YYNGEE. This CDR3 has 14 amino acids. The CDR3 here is CASGGSSNTGELFF. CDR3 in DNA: TGTGCCAGCGGGGGCAGCTCGAACACCGGGGAGCTGTTTTTT. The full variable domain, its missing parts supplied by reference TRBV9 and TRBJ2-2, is DSGVTQTPKHLITATGQRVTLRCSPRSGDLSVYWYQQSLDQGLQFLIQYYNGEERAKGNILERFSAQQFPDLHSELNLSSLELGDSALYFCASGGSSNTGELFFGEGSRLTVL.

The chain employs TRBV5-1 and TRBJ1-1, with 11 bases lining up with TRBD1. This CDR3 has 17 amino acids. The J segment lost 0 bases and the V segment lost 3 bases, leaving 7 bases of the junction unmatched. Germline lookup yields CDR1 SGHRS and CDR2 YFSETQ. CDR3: CASSSRDRGVMNTEAFF. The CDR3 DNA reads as TGCGCCAGCAGCTCCCGGGACAGGGGGGTCATGAACACTGAAGCTTTCTTT.

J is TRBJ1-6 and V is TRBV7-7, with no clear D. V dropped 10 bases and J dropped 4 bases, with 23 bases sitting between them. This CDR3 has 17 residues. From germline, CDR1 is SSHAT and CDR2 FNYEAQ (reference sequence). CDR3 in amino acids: CAKKLREPAIYNSPLHF. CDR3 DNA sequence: TGTGCCAAAAAGTTGCGAGAGCCAGCTATATATAATTCACCCCTCCACTTT. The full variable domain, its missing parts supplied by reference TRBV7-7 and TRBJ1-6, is GAGVSQSPRYKVTKRGQDVTLRCDPISSHATLYWYQQALGQGPEFLTYFNYEAQPDKSGLPSDRFSAERPEGSISTLTIQRTEQRDSAMYRCAKKLREPAIYNSPLHFGNGTRLTVT.

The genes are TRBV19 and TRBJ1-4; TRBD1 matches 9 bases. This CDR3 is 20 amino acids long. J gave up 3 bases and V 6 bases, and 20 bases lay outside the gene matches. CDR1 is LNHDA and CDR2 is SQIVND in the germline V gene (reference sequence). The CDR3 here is CASRPSWSGQGRWANEKLFF. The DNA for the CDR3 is TGTGCCAGTAGGCCGTCCTGGTCGGGACAGGGAAGGTGGGCTAATGAAAAACTGTTTTTT.

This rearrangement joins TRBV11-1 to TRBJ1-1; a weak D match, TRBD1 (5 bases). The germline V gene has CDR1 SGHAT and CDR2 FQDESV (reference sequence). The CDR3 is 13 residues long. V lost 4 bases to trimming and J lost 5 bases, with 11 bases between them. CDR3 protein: CASSSVGGTEAFF. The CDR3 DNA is TGTGCCAGCAGCTCGGTGGGGGGGACTGAAGCTTTCTTT. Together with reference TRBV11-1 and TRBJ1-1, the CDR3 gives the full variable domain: EAEVAQSPRYKITEKSQAVAFWCDPISGHATLYWYRQILGQGPELLVQFQDESVVDDSQLPKDRFSAERLKGVDSTLKIQPAELGDSAMYLCASSSVGGTEAFFGQGTRLTVV.

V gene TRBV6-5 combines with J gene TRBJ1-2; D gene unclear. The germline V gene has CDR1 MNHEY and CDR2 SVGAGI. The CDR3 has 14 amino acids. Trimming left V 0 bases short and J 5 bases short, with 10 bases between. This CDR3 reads CASSYSTPGYGYTF. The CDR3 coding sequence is TGTGCCAGCAGTTACTCGACGCCGGGTTATGGCTACACCTTC.

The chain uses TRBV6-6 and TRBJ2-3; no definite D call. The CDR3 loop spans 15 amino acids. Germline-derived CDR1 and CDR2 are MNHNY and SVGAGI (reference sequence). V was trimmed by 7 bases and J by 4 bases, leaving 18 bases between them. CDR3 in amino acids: CASNDARSFPDTQYF. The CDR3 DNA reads TGTGCCAGCAACGATGCAAGGAGTTTCCCAGATACGCAGTATTTT.

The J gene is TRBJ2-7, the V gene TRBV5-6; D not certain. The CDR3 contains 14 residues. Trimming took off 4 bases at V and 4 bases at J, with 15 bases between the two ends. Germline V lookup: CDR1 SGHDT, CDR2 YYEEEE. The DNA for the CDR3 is TGTGCCAGCAGCGCAAGGTCTGGATCGTACGAGCAGTACTTC. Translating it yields CASSARSGSYEQYF.

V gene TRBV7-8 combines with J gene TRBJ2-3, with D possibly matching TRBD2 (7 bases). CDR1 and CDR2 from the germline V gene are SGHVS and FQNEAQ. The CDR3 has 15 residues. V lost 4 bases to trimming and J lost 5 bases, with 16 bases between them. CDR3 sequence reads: CASSSKGGPGDTQYF. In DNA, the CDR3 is TGTGCCAGCAGCTCGAAGGGGGGGCCGGGAGATACGCAGTATTTT.

The CDR3 region has the DNA TGTGCCAGCAGTTCGGGCAGGGTCAGCTACGAGCAGTACTTC. Its translation is CASSSGRVSYEQYF. V usage is TRBV28 and J usage is TRBJ2-7; D perhaps matches TRBD1 (5 bases). The CDR3 spans 14 residues. With 4 bases removed from V and 3 bases from J, the gap between germline ends came to 13 bases. The germline V gene has CDR1 MDHEN and CDR2 SYDVKM.

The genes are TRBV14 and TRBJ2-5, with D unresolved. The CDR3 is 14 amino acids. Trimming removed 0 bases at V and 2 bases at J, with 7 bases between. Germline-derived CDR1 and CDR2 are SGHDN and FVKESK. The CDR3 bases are TGTGCCAGCAGCCAAGATTACGGTCAAGAGACCCAGTACTTC. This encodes CASSQDYGQETQYF.

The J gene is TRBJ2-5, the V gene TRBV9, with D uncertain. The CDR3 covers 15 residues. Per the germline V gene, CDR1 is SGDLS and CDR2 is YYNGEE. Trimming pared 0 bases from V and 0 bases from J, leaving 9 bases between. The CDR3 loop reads CASSVGSYDQETQYF. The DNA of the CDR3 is TGTGCCAGCAGCGTAGGGTCATATGACCAAGAGACCCAGTACTTC.

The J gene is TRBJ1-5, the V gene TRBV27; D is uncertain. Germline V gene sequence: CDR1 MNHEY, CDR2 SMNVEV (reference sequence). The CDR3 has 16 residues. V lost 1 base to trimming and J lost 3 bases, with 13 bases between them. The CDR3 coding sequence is TGTGCCAGCAGTTTATTCCCGGGAGTAGCCAATCAGCCCCAGCATTTT. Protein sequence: CASSLFPGVANQPQHF.

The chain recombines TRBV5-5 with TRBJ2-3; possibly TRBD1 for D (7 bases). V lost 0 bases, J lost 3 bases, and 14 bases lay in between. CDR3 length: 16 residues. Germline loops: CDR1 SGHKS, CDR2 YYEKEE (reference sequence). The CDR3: CASSLAGGLATDTQYF. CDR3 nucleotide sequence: TGTGCCAGCAGCTTGGCAGGGGGGCTAGCGACAGATACGCAGTATTTT.

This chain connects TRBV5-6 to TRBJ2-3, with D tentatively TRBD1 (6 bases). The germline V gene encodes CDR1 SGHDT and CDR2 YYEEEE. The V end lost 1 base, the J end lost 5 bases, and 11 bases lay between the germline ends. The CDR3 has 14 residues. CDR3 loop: CASSLNWGQDTQYF. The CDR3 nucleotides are TGTGCCAGCAGCTTGAACTGGGGGCAAGATACGCAGTATTTT.

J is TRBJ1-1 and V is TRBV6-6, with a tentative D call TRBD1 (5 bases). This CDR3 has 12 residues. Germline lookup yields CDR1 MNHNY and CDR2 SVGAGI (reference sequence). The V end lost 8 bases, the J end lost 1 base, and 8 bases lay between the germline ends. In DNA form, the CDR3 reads TGTGCCAGCCTTACAGGGAACACTGAAGCTTTCTTT. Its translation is CASLTGNTEAFF.

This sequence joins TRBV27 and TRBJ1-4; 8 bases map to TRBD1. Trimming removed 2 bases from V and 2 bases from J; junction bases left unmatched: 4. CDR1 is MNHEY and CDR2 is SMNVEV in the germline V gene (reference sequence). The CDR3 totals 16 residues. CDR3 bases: TGTGCCAGCAGTTTAACTTCAGGGGGCACTAATGAAAAACTGTTTTTT. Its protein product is CASSLTSGGTNEKLFF.

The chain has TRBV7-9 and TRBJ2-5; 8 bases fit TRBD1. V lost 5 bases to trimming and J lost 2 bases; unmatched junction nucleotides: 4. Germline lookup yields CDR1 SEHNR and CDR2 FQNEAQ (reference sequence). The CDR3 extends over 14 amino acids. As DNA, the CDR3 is TGTGCCAGCAGCGTCCGGACAGGGCAAGAGACCCAGTACTTC. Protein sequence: CASSVRTGQETQYF.

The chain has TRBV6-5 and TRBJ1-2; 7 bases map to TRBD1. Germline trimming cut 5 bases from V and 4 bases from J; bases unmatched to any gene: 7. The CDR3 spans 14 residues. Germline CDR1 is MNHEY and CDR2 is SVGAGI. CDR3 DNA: TGTGCCAGCAGTCCCCAGGGGGGGAGCTATGGCTACACCTTC. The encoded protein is CASSPQGGSYGYTF.

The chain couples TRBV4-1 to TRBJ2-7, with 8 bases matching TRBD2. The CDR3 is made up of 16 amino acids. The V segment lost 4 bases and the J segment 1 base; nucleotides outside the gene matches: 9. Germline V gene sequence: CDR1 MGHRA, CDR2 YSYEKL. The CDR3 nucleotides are TGCGCCAGCAGCCGAGGGAGGTCGGGGGGGTCCTACGAGCAGTACTTC. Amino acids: CASSRGRSGGSYEQYF.

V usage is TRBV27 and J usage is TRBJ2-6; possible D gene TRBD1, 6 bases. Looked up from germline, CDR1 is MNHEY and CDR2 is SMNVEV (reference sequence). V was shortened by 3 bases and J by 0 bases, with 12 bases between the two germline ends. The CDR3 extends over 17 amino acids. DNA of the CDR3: TGTGCCAGCAGTTTCCGGGACACTAGCTCTGGGGCCAACGTCCTGACTTTC. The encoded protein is CASSFRDTSSGANVLTF.

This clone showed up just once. CDR3 residues: CASSPWDRNEKLFF. In nucleotides, the CDR3 is TGTGCCAGCAGTCCTTGGGACAGGAATGAAAAACTGTTTTTT. The V call is TRBV27, the J call TRBJ1-4, with TRBD1 matching over 8 bases. Germline CDR1 and CDR2: MNHEY and SMNVEV (reference sequence). V lost 5 bases to trimming and J lost 5 bases; unmatched junction nucleotides: 4. The CDR3 has 14 residues.

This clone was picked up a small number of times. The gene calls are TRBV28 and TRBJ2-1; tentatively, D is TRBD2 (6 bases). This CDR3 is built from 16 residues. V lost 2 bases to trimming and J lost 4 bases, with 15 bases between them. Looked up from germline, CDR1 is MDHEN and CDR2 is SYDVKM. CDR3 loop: CASSLLGGAAYNEQFF. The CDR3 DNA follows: TGTGCCAGCAGTTTACTGGGCGGGGCCGCGTACAATGAGCAGTTCTTC. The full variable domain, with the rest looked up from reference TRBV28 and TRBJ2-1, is DVKVTQSSRYLVKRTGEKVFLECVQDMDHENMFWYRQDPGLGLRLIYFSYDVKMKEKGDIPEGYSVSREKKERFSLILESASTNQTSMYLCASSLLGGAAYNEQFFGPGTRLTVL.

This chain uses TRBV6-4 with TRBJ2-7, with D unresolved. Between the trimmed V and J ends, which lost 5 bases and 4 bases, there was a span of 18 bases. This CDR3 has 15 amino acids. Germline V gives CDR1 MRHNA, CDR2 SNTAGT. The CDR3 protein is CASSYGWGFQYEQYF. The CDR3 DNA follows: TGTGCCAGCAGTTACGGTTGGGGATTCCAGTACGAGCAGTACTTC.

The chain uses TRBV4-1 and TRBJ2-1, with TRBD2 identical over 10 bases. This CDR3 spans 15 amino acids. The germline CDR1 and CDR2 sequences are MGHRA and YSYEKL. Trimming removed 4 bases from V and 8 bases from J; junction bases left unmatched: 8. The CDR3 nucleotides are TGCGCCAGCAGCCTGAGCAGCGGGGGGGCCCATGAGCAGTTCTTC. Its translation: CASSLSSGGAHEQFF.

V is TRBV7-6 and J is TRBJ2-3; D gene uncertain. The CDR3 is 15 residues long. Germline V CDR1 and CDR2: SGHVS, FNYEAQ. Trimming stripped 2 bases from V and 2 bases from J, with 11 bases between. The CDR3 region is CASSLQISFTDTQYF. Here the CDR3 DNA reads TGTGCCAGCAGCTTACAAATCTCCTTCACAGATACGCAGTATTTT.

The CDR3 bases are TGCGCCAAAGAACTCAGGGGAACTGGAAACACCATATATTTT. Its protein is CAKELRGTGNTIYF. J is TRBJ1-3 and V is TRBV10-1; a weak D match, TRBD1 (6 bases). The CDR3 consists of 14 residues. The germline V gene has CDR1 WNHNN and CDR2 SYGVQD (reference sequence). V was shortened by 10 bases and J by 2 bases, with 15 bases between the two germline ends.

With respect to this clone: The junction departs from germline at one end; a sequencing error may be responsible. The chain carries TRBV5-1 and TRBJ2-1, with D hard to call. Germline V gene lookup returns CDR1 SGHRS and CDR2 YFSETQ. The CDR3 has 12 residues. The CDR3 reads CSSQADYNEQFF. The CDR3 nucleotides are TGCTCCAGTCAGGCAGACTACAATGAGCAGTTCTTC.

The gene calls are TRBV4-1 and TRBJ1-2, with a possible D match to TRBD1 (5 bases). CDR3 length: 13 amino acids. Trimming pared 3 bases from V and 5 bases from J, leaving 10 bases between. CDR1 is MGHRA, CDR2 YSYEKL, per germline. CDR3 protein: CASSQGWGYGYTF. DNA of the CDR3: TGCGCCAGCAGCCAGGGTTGGGGGTATGGCTACACCTTC.

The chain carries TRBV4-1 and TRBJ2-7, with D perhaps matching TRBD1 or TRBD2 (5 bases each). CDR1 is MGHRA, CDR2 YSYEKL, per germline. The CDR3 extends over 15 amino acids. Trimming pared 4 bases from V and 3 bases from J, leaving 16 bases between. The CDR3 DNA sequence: TGCGCCAGCAGCCCCCGGCAGACGAGGGGCTACGAGCAGTACTTC. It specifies CASSPRQTRGYEQYF.